Here is one TCR beta chain with its context. A few counts support this clonotype. Its antigen remains unidentified. There are no base qualities to consult, and no much larger clone falls within one base. The CDR3 holds 13 amino acids from the cysteine to the phenylalanine. Just the 39-base CDR3 DNA is kept, in frame starting at base 1. V gives up 8 bases and J gives up 0 bases, and the segment between their germline ends measures 7 bases. The time point label here, explained by the study, means: patch test 3, about 24 weeks after DPC sensitization. The treatment or condition label of this sample denotes: therapeutic diphenylcyclopropenone sensitization with weekly scalp DPC. Blood at each patch-test visit was drawn before the patch test was applied. Patients were eligible if aged 18 to 70, diagnosed with alopecia and judged suitable for DPC therapy, and pregnant patients were excluded. Unfractionated whole blood was collected in Tempus Blood RNA tubes, and total RNA was extracted from that blood.

The data were taken from a study of human T cells and chemical hapten exposure listed by TCRdb under 2021. Turning to the overall study: For sensitization, 2% DPC in acetone was applied to a roughly 2 cm by roughly 2 cm area of upper inner arm skin. Throughout the study period of around 25 weeks, patients also received therapeutic DPC doses to the scalp every week. Twenty-nine alopecia patients provided blood for TCR sequencing at one to four time points (pre-sensitization, 2, 6 and 24 weeks). Libraries were pooled for sequencing, and variation in per-sample TCR yields was attributed mainly to small differences in library volumes within the pool. In alopecia patients, the study followed how the peripheral blood TCR repertoire changed in vivo over primary and secondary sensitization to diphenylcyclopropenone (DPC), a hapten. Alopecia areata with under or over 50% scalp involvement, alopecia totalis and alopecia universalis were represented in the patient cohort, which was mostly female. Patch testing was done on the upper back using Finn chambers containing 0.01% DPC, and results were scored after 6 days according to International Contact Dermatitis Research Group standards. Blood samples were taken from patients before sensitization (week 0) and then at 2, 6 and about 24 weeks after DPC sensitization. Beyond this particular receptor, the publication reports: The number of PT1 expanded TCRs positively correlated with patch test score, significant at thresholds 8, 16 and 32 but not 4. After repeated subsampling, the strength of the expansion versus patch-test correlation and the threshold at which it became significant changed. Compared with pre-sensitization or healthy control sets, expanded TCRs formed significantly more large CDR3 similarity clusters, which is consistent with antigen-driven responses. Because every patient had alopecia, a presumed autoimmune disease, the patients' immune response might differ from that of healthy individuals. The number of TCRs above 1 in 1000 frequency did not change with DPC sensitization; there was no evidence of global repertoire structure alterations.

The library was generated by RACE. Sequenced on a NextSeq 500. Library preparation attached unique molecular identifiers to individual cDNA molecules for quantitative, reproducible TCR counting. For every blood RNA sample, sequencing covered both the TCR alpha and TCR beta chains. The source study handled its data this way. A median of around 100,000 TCRs per sample was observed, with a range of about 20,000 to 700,000. V, J and CDR3 annotation of the TCR reads was carried out using the Decombinator software suite. To make PS versus PT1 abundance plots, every sample was subsampled to the same number of TCRs (28,000). TCRs were defined as expanded if absent before sensitization and observed at least eight times at the 2-week time point. Starting from the raw public reads, TCRdb applied fastp trimming at Q25, assembled clones with MiXCR and retained in-frame beta chains. Rows merge per CDR3 protein into single entries with the most common DNA and genes. The V and J calls, along with clone size, are taken from TCRdb and not from the paper's own processing. Within this sample are some 91,000 distinct CDR3 sequences, with 25% to 35% of them counted one time only. The ten largest make up about 9.3% of the sample.

The TCR comes from a man in his forties or fifties with alopecia areata. Some clones in this sample may be carry-over from other donors' samples. The rearranged segments are TRBV12-3 or TRBV12-4 and TRBJ2-2, with the D gene call left open. Sample: whole blood, taken in connection with sensitization to the hapten diphenylcyclopropenone (DPC). CDR3 loop: CASGDPNTGELFF. The DNA sequence is given as TGTGCCAGCGGTGACCCGAACACCGGGGAGCTGTTTTTT.